This TCR beta chain was recovered during a study of STAT3 mutations in large granular lymphocyte leukemia. On this clone itself: Its antigen is not known.

CDR1 is SEHNR and CDR2 is FQNEAQ in the germline V gene (reference sequence). The CDR3 loop spans 16 amino acids. Trimming at V came to 6 bases and at J to 4 bases, leaving 13 bases not matched to a gene. Libraries were prepared by immunoSEQ multiplex PCR; TCRdb keeps only in-frame clonotypes and omits some of them. In the table there are approximately 25,000 clones, over 90% of which are singletons. Study-wide findings and caveats: In T-cell large granular lymphocyte leukemia, about half of patients showed multiple immunodominant subclonotypes.

The chain uses TRBV7-9 and TRBJ1-1; the match to TRBD1 covers 8 bases. This receptor was identified in a man in his forties or fifties with T-cell large granular lymphocyte leukemia. Some clones in this sample may be carry-over from other donors' samples. The sample taken for sequencing was peripheral blood mononuclear cells. The CDR3 protein is CASRTDRGRVGTEAFF. CDR3 nucleotides: TGTGCCAGCAGAACTGACAGGGGAAGAGTCGGCACTGAAGCTTTCTTT.